A selection of T cell receptor beta chains follows, all from one sample in a study of CD8 T cells in Susac syndrome. TCRdb reprocessed the immunoSEQ multiplex PCR reads with MiXCR, giving one entry per CDR3 protein. The sample comprises about 25,000 distinct CDR3 sequences, about 93% of which are singletons, and about 0.27% rests with the top ten. Sequenced sample: CD8+ T cells from PBMCs. Receptors were obtained from a human donor in good health. The conserved cysteine and the conserved F or W are not part of the CDR3 here. A row's size may be missing; if present it is once, few, many or a size class.

size,V,J,CDR3
-,TRBV9,TRBJ2-7,ASSVEGVDEQY
few,TRBV2,TRBJ2-7,ASRGYEQY
-,TRBV27,TRBJ1-5,ASSAGTQNQPQH
-,TRBV6-5,TRBJ2-5,ASRGTPPYQETQY
-,TRBV14,TRBJ1-4,ASSQGETGNEKLF
-,TRBV9,TRBJ1-2,ASSASASRDYGYT
-,TRBV18,TRBJ2-2,ASSRASANTGELF
-,TRBV7-8,TRBJ1-1,ASSTGPQDTEAF
-,TRBV12-3/TRBV12-4,TRBJ2-3,ASSPRTSGGTDTQY
-,TRBV7-9,TRBJ2-7,ASSPDTEQY
-,TRBV3-1,TRBJ2-7,ASSQDRASSYEQY
-,TRBV12-5,TRBJ2-7,ASGGGLFPGEQY
-,TRBV10-3,TRBJ1-2,ATRTAIGYT
-,TRBV4-1,TRBJ2-1,ASSPTSDEQF
-,TRBV6-5,TRBJ1-2,ASRDYSVDGYT
once,TRBV9,TRBJ2-5,ASSAGTGGQETQY
-,TRBV28,TRBJ1-1,ASEQGRPNTEAF
-,TRBV4-3,TRBJ1-1,ASSPGRGGTEAF
-,TRBV12-3/TRBV12-4,TRBJ1-1,ASSFSGVGVAEAF
-,TRBV7-9,TRBJ2-5,ASSLLGQGQETQY
once,TRBV7-9,TRBJ2-1,ASSPRTVGYKV
-,TRBV3-1,TRBJ2-1,ASSQLGGARSYNEQF
once,TRBV5-1,TRBJ1-6,ASSLGTNNSPLH
-,TRBV9,TRBJ2-2,ASSPWTGQNTGELF
once,TRBV7-9,TRBJ1-2,ASTGTGVTYGYT
-,TRBV5-5,TRBJ1-1,ATCLDLGTEAF
-,TRBV3-1,TRBJ2-2,ASSRGPGELF
-,TRBV20-1,TRBJ1-6,SARGGAASYNSPLH
-,TRBV12-3/TRBV12-4,TRBJ1-5,ASSPGAAQH
-,TRBV4-1,TRBJ2-2,ASSQVMGTGELF
-,TRBV6-5,TRBJ1-2,ASSYGLSAYGYT
-,TRBV27,TRBJ2-2,ASRTWGRGFTGELF
once,TRBV6-2/TRBV6-3,TRBJ1-5,ASSYGGTGLNQPQH
-,TRBV11-2,TRBJ1-1,ASSPVGRPNTEAF
-,TRBV3-1,TRBJ2-7,ASSQDPGGEQY
-,TRBV12-3/TRBV12-4,TRBJ2-5,ASSPGLAGLETQY
-,TRBV6-2/TRBV6-3,TRBJ2-5,ASSRDRETQY
-,TRBV6-6,TRBJ2-3,ASSYRETDTQY
-,TRBV7-9,TRBJ1-5,ASSSTGSPSNQPQH
-,TRBV20-1,TRBJ2-2,SAWTLSGGAVGELF
-,TRBV20-1,TRBJ2-3,SATGTGGGDSDTQY
-,TRBV5-6,TRBJ2-1,ASSVADEQF
-,TRBV7-9,TRBJ2-5,ASSASETGVRETQY
-,TRBV4-3,TRBJ1-3,ASSQGTGGSGNTIY
-,TRBV5-5,TRBJ2-1,ASSFFRSSYNEQF